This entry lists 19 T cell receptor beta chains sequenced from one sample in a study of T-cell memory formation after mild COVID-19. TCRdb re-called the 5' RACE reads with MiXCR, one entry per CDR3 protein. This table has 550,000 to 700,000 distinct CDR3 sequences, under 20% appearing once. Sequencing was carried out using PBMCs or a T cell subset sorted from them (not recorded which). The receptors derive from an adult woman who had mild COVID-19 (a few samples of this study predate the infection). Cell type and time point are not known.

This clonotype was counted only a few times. The CDR3 protein is CASSLQGAGGANVLTF. The CDR3 bases are TGTGCCAGCAGCTTACAGGGGGCGGGAGGGGCCAACGTCCTGACTTTC. This rearrangement joins TRBV7-3 to TRBJ2-6; 8 bases match TRBD1. Germline V gene sequence: CDR1 SGHTA, CDR2 FQGTGA. This CDR3 region has 16 residues. J gave up 4 bases and V 2 bases, and 4 bases lay outside the gene matches.

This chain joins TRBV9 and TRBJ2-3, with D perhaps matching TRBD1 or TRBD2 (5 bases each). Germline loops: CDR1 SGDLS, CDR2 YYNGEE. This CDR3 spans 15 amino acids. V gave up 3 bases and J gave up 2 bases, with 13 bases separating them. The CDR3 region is CASSEDGDLTDTQYF. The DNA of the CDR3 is TGTGCCAGCAGCGAGGACGGGGACCTCACAGATACGCAGTATTTT.

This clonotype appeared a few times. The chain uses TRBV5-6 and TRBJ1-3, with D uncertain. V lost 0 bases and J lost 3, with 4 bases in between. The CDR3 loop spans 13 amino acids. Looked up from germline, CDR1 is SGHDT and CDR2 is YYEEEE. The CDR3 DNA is TGTGCCAGCAGCTTGGGTCTTGGAAACACCATATATTTT. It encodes CASSLGLGNTIYF.

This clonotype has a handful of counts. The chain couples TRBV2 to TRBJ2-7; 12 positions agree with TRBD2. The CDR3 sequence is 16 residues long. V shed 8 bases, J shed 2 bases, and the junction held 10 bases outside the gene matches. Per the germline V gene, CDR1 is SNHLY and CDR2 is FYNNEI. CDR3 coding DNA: TGTGCCAGCGGCAGACTAGCGGGGGACCTCCCCTACGAGCAGTACTTC. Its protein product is CASGRLAGDLPYEQYF.

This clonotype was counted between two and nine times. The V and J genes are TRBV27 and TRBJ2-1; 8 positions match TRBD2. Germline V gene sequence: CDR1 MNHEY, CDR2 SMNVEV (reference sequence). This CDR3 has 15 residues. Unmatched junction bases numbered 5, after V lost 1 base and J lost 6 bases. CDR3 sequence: CASSLWTGTSNEQFF. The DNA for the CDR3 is TGTGCCAGCAGTTTATGGACCGGGACTAGCAATGAGCAGTTCTTC.

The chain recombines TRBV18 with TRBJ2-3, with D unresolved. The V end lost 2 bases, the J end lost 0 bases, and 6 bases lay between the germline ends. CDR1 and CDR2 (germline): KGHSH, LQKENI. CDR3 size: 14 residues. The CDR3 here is CASSPKSSTDTQYF. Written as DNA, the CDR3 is TGTGCCAGCTCACCAAAGAGTAGCACAGATACGCAGTATTTT.

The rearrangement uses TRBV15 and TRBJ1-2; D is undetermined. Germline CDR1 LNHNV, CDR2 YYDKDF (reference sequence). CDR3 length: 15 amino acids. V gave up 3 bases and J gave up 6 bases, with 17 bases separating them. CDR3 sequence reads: CATSSVRFLSDGYTF. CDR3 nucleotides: TGTGCCACCAGCAGTGTCCGTTTTTTATCGGATGGCTACACCTTC.

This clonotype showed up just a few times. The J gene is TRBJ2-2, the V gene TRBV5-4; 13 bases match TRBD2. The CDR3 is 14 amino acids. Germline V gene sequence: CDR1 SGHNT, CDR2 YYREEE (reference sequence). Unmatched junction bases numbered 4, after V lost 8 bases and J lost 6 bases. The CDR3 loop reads CASTSGRAPGELFF. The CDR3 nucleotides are TGTGCCAGTACTAGCGGGAGGGCCCCCGGGGAGCTGTTTTTT.

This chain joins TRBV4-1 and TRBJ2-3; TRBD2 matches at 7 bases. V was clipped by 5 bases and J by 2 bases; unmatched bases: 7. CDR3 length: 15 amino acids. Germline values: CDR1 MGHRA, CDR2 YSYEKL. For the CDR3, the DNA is TGCGCCAGCAGCTATTCTAGCGGAAACACAGATACGCAGTATTTT. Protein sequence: CASSYSSGNTDTQYF.

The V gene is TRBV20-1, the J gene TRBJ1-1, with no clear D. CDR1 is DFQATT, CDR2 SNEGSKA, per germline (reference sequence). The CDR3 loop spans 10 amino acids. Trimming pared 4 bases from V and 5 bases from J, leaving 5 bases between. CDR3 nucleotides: TGCAGTGCTACAAGGACTGAAGCTTTCTTT. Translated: CSATRTEAFF.

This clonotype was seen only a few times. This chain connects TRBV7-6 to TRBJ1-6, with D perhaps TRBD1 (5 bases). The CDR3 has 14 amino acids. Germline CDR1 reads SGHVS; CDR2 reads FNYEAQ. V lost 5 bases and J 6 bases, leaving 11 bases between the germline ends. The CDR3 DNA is TGTGCCAGCAGCCCCCGCGGGGGTAATTCACCCCTCCACTTT. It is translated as CASSPRGGNSPLHF.

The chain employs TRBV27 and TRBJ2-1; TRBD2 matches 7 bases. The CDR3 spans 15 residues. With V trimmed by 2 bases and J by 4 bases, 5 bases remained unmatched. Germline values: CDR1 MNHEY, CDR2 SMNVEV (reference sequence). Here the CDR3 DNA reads TGTGCCAGCAGTTTAGGCGCGGGAGTGTACAATGAGCAGTTCTTC. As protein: CASSLGAGVYNEQFF.

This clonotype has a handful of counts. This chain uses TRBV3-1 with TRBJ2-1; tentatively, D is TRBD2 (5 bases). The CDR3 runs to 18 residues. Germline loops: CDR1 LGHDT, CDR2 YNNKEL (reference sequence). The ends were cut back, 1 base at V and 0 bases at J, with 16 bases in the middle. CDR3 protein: CASSQATPGLFSYNEQFF. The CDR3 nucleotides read TGTGCCAGCAGCCAAGCCACTCCTGGACTGTTCTCCTACAATGAGCAGTTCTTC.

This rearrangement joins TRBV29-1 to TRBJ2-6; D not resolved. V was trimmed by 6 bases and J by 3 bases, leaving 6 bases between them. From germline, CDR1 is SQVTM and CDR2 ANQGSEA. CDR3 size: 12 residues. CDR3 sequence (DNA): TGCAGCGTGGTAGGTGGGGCCAACGTCCTGACTTTC. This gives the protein CSVVGGANVLTF.

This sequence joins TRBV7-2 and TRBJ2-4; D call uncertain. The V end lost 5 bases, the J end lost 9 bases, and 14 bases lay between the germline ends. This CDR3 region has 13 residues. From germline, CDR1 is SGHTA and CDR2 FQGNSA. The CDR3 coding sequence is TGTGCCAGCAGCCCCGTGAGTGCAAGCATTCAGTACTTC. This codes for CASSPVSASIQYF.

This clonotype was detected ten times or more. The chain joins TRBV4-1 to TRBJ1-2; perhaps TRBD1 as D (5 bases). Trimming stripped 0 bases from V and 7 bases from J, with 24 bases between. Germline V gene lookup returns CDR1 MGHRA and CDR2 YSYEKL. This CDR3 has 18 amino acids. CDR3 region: CASSQDQGATWSKSGYTF. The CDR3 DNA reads TGCGCCAGCAGCCAAGATCAGGGCGCAACTTGGAGTAAATCTGGCTACACCTTC.

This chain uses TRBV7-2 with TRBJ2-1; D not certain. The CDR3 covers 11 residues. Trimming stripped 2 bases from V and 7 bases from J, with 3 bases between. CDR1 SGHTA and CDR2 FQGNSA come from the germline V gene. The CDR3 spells CASSLWNEQFF. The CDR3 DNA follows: TGTGCCAGCAGCTTATGGAATGAGCAGTTCTTC.

The CDR3 coding sequence is TGTGCCAGCAGCACCAGATTGGGGCGGAACACTGAAGCTTTCTTT. This encodes CASSTRLGRNTEAFF. The gene calls are TRBV13 and TRBJ1-1, with a possible D match to TRBD1 (5 bases). This CDR3 spans 15 amino acids. Germline assignment: CDR1 PRHDT and CDR2 FYEKMQ (reference sequence). The germline V and J ends were trimmed by 5 bases and 1 base, with 14 bases remaining between them.

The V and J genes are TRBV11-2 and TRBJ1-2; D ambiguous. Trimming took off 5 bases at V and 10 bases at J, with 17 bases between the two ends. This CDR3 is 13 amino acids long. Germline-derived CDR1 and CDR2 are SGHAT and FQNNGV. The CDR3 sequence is CASSPDHSSDYTF. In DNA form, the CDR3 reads TGTGCCAGCAGCCCGGATCACTCCTCCGACTACACCTTC.